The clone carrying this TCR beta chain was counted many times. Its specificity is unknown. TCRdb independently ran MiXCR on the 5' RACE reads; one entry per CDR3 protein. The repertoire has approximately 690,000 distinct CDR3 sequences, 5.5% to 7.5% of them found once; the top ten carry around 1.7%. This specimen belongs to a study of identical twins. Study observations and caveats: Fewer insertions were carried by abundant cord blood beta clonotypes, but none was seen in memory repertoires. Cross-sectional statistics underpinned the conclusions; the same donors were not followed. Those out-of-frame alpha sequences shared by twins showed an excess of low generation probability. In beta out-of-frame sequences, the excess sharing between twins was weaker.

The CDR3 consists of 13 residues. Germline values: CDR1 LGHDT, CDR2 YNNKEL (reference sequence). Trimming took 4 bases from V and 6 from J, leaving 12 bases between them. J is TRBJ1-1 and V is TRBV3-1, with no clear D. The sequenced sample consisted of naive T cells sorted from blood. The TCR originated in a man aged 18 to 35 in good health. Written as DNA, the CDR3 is TGTGCCAGCAGCCCACGAATTAGGGCTGAAGCTTTCTTT. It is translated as CASSPRIRAEAFF.